These T cell receptor beta chains were read from a single sample in a study of metastatic and nonmetastatic thyroid tumors. Using MiXCR, TCRdb reanalyzed the PCR reads. The sample has about 9,500 clones, approximately 32% seen once. The sequenced material came from adjacent normal tissue. These receptors came from a female donor with papillary thyroid cancer or a benign thyroid nodule (not recorded which). Some clones in this sample may be carry-over from other donors' samples. The CDR3 runs from the conserved cysteine through the conserved F or W. D genes are given only for firm matches. Expanded clones get a size class; other rows say once, few or many, or leave the size out.

TRBV2	TRBJ2-1	many	TRBD2	TGTGCCAGCAGGGTAGCGGGAGCGGGGGGCCATGAGCAGTTCTTC	CASRVAGAGGHEQFF
TRBV10-1	TRBJ2-1	few	TRBD1	TGCGCCAGCAGACAGACAGGGGCCATATACAATGAGCAGTTCTTC	CASRQTGAIYNEQFF
TRBV6-1	TRBJ2-7	few	TRBD2	TGTGCCAGCAGCCAAGGGCGCGGGAGGCCCTCCTACGAGCAGTACTTC	CASSQGRGRPSYEQYF
TRBV10-1	TRBJ2-1	-	TRBD1	TGCGCCAGCTCCCGGGACAGGTCCGGTGAGCAGTTCTTC	CASSRDRSGEQFF
TRBV6-1	TRBJ1-6	many	TRBD1	TGTGCCAGCAGTGACACACAGGGGAGAAATTCACCCCTCCACTTT	CASSDTQGRNSPLHF
TRBV7-3	TRBJ1-6	few	TRBD1	TGTGCCAGCAGCTTCCTCAATGGACAGGGGGGTTCACCCCTCCACTTT	CASSFLNGQGGSPLHF
TRBV20-1	TRBJ2-1	-	-	TGCAGTGCCAGGGACTCCCTCTCGGGCCATGAGCAGTTCTTC	CSARDSLSGHEQFF
TRBV27	TRBJ2-7	-	TRBD1	TGTGCCAGCATATACGGACAGGTCTACGATCAGTACTTC	CASIYGQVYDQYF
TRBV6-4	TRBJ2-1	few	-	TGTGCCGGCCGTGAACAGGACTACAATGAGCAGTTCTTC	CAGREQDYNEQFF
TRBV20-1	TRBJ2-2	-	TRBD1	TGCAGTGCTAAACAGGGGGCCGGGGAGCTGTTTTTT	CSAKQGAGELFF
TRBV6-1	TRBJ1-1	large	-	TGTGCCAGCAGGATGAACACTGAAGCTTTCTTT	CASRMNTEAFF
TRBV5-1	TRBJ2-1	few	-	TGCGCCAGCAGCTTGGATTGGGGGGCTGAGCAGTTCTTC	CASSLDWGAEQFF
TRBV6-5	TRBJ2-1	-	-	TGTGCCAGCAGTTACAGGGAATGGAGTACCTACAATGAGCAGTTCTTC	CASSYREWSTYNEQFF
TRBV20-1	TRBJ1-6	-	TRBD1	TGCAGTGCTTCCACCGGGACAGGGATGAATTCACCCCTCCACTTT	CSASTGTGMNSPLHF
TRBV12-3/TRBV12-4	TRBJ1-2	-	TRBD1	TGTGCCAGCAGTTCTACAGGGGGTAATGGCTACACCTTC	CASSSTGGNGYTF
TRBV12-3/TRBV12-4	TRBJ2-2	large	-	TGTGCCAGCAGTTTAAAGAGGGCGATAAACACCGGGGAGCTGTTTTTT	CASSLKRAINTGELFF
TRBV6-1	TRBJ2-1	-	TRBD2	TGTGCCAGCAGTGAACGACTAGCGGGGGGAGTGAATGAGCAGTTCTTC	CASSERLAGGVNEQFF
TRBV4-1	TRBJ2-6	many	-	TGCGCCAGCAGCCAAGATCCCTCTGGGGCCAACGTCCTGACTTTC	CASSQDPSGANVLTF
TRBV10-3	TRBJ2-1	medium-sized	TRBD2	TGTGCCATCAGTGAGCCTAGCGGGAGGGCATCCTACAATGAGCAGTTCTTC	CAISEPSGRASYNEQFF
TRBV20-1	TRBJ2-7	-	-	TGCAGTTCTATAGATGAGGAAGGGTCCACATACGAGCAGTACTTC	CSSIDEEGSTYEQYF
TRBV2	TRBJ2-3	-	-	TGTGCCAGCAGAGGGGATCTAGTGGCAGATACGCAGTATTTT	CASRGDLVADTQYF
TRBV2	TRBJ2-7	-	-	TGTGCCAGCAGCGGGACAAAGACCTACGAGCAGTACTTC	CASSGTKTYEQYF
TRBV29-1	TRBJ1-5	-	-	TGCAGCGTTGAGGAGGGGGTCGGTCAGCCCCAGCATTTT	CSVEEGVGQPQHF
TRBV13	TRBJ2-1	-	TRBD2	TGTGCCAGCAGCTTAGGGACTAGCGGCACTTACAATGAGCAGTTCTTC	CASSLGTSGTYNEQFF
TRBV6-1	TRBJ1-1	-	-	TGTGCCAGCAGTGAAGCAAAATTAGGGAGGGAGTCAGCTTTCTTT	CASSEAKLGRESAFF
TRBV7-9	TRBJ2-7	medium-sized	-	TGTGCCAGCAGCTCACCGGGGGCAGGGGGTTCCTACGAGCAGTACTTC	CASSSPGAGGSYEQYF
TRBV5-1	TRBJ2-7	few	TRBD1	TGCGCCAGCAGCGTCGACAGGGGGCGAACCTACGAGCAGTACTTC	CASSVDRGRTYEQYF
TRBV28	TRBJ2-7	few	TRBD2	TGTGCCAGCAGACGAGGAAGACTAGCGGGATGGTACGAGCAGTACTTC	CASRRGRLAGWYEQYF
TRBV30	TRBJ1-5	-	-	TGTGCCTGGAGTTACTCTGGGCCCCAGCATTTT	CAWSYSGPQHF